This TCR beta chain is drawn from a study of blood T cell repertoires in COVID-19. About the study: Acute and convalescent COVID-19 samples came from the United States, Italy and Spain.

Clones were read by immunoSEQ multiplex PCR, and TCRdb kept only the in-frame ones, dropping some. Of some 380,000 clones in the sample, approximately 88% are singletons; the top ten hold approximately 2%. Per germline, CDR1 SGHKS and CDR2 YYEKEE (reference sequence). Unmatched junction bases numbered 13, after V lost 4 bases and J lost 5 bases. The CDR3 has 16 residues. Researchers sorted participants into cohorts using their self-reported clinical history. Input material: PBMCs or T cells enriched from blood (not recorded which). The chain links TRBV5-5 to TRBJ1-1, with 8 positions matching TRBD1. The source is a woman in her thirties or forties with acute COVID-19. As DNA, the CDR3 is TGTGCCAGCAGCCGCGACGGACAGGGTTGGTTTACTGAAGCTTTCTTT. This gives the protein CASSRDGQGWFTEAFF.